This T cell receptor (beta chain) derives from a study of PD-L1 blockade in urothelial cancer. The wider study: As for prior chemotherapy regimens, patients had received 0 to 3.

Study-level points and caveats: Below-median pretreatment blood TCR clonality predicted better survival. Durable-benefit patients had greater expansion of tumor-associated blood clones at 3 weeks.

This clone was detected only once. Its matching antigen is unknown. The CDR3 has 16 amino acids. Per germline, CDR1 SGHVS and CDR2 FQNEAQ. V gave up 5 bases and J gave up 5 bases; unmatched junction bases: 10. The method was immunoSEQ multiplex PCR; TCRdb's version includes in-frame clones alone and lacks a portion of them. The table lists tens of thousands of clones, 85% to 90% of them singletons, with approximately 2.5% in the top ten. Time point reported: peripheral blood 6 weeks after treatment start. The sample was PBMCs, taken around atezolizumab (anti-PD-L1) treatment. The source of this sequence is a man in his fifties or sixties with urothelial cancer. V and J are TRBV7-8 and TRBJ2-2; 8 bases map to TRBD2. The CDR3 region is CASSPLSGRRTGELFF. The CDR3 DNA reads TGTGCCAGCAGCCCACTGAGCGGGAGAAGAACCGGGGAGCTGTTTTTT.